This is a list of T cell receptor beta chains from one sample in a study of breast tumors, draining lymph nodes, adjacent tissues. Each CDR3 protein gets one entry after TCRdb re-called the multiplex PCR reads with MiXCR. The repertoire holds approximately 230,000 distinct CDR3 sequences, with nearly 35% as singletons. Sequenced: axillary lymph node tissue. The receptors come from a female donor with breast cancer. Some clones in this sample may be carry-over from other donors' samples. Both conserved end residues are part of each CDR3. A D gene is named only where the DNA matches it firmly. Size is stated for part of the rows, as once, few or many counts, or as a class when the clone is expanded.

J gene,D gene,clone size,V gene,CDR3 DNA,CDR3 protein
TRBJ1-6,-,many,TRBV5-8,TGTGCCAGCAGCTTGGAAGGGGGAGGGAAGACACCCCTCCACTTT,CASSLEGGGKTPLHF
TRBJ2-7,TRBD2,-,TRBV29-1,TGCAGCGTTGAGACCCGGACAGGGTACGGGTTAGCGGGAGGCTACGAGCAGTACTTC,CSVETRTGYGLAGGYEQYF
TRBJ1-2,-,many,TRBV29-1,TGCAGCGTTGGCAGGGACTATGGCTACACCTTC,CSVGRDYGYTF
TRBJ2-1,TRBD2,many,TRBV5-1,TGCGCCAGCGCTTGGAAGGGTAGCGGGAGCAATGAGCAGTTCTTC,CASAWKGSGSNEQFF
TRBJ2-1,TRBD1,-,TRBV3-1,TGTGCCAGCAGCCAAGGGGACGGACAGGGATACAATGAGCAGTTCTTC,CASSQGDGQGYNEQFF
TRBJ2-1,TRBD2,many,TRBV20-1,TGCAGTGCTAGAGATTGGGTAGCGGGAGGCCACAATGAGCAGTTCTTC,CSARDWVAGGHNEQFF
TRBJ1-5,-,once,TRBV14,TGTGCCAGCAGCCAATTTTCTCAGGCCGCCCTGAGCGGCCCCCAGCATTTT,CASSQFSQAALSGPQHF
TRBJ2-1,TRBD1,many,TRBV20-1,TGCAGTGCGCCCCGATCTACAGGGGGCCGGTACAATGAGCAGTTCTTC,CSAPRSTGGRYNEQFF
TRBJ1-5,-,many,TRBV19,TGTGCCAGTAGTATGCTTGGGGCTCAGCCCCAGCATTTT,CASSMLGAQPQHF
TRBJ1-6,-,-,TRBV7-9,TGTGCCAGCAGCTTAGAGGACGGGACCAATTCACCCCTCCACTTT,CASSLEDGTNSPLHF
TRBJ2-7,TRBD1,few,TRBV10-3,TGTGCCACTGGACAGGGCCCCTCCTACGAGCAGTACTTC,CATGQGPSYEQYF
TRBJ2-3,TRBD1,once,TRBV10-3,TGCGCCATCAGTGGGGGAGACAGGGGGGCCTCTAGCACAGATACGCGGTATTTT,CAISGGDRGASSTDTRYF
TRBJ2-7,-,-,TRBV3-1,TGTGCCAGCAGCCCGGCGAGCTCCTACGAGCAGTACTTC,CASSPASSYEQYF
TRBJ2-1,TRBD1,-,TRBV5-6,TGTGCCAGCAGCTTGAACAGGGGCGCGTACGATGAGCAGTTCTTC,CASSLNRGAYDEQFF
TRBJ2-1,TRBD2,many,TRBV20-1,TGCAGTGCTAGAGGGCCTGGGGGGAGGGCGGGCAATGAGCAGTTCTTC,CSARGPGGRAGNEQFF